This TCR beta chain is from a study of cytomegalovirus exposure and HLA in healthy donors. The overall study: The roughly 110 validation repertoires matched the 666 first-cohort repertoires in platform, a later analysis reported. Study-level findings and limits: Some TCR beta chains (164 of them) were listed as cytomegalovirus-associated. In vitro work confirmed that a few CMV-associated chains recognize CMV antigens.

As regards this clone: What it binds is unknown.

Sequencing used immunoSEQ multiplex PCR; TCRdb keeps in-frame clones, though not all of them. In the table there are 220,000 or so clones, about nine tenths of which are singletons. The V and J ends lost 2 bases and 2 bases, in that order; junction bases with no gene match: 1. From germline, CDR1 is MDHEN and CDR2 SYDVKM. This CDR3 contains 15 residues. The source of this sequence is a woman between 18 and 30 years old in good health and CMV-seropositive. This sequence joins TRBV28 and TRBJ2-1; 9 bases are a match to TRBD1. The sample was PBMCs. CDR3 protein: CASSLTGGPYNEQFF. DNA of the CDR3: TGTGCCAGCAGTTTAACAGGGGGCCCCTACAATGAGCAGTTCTTC.